This TCR beta chain was captured in a study of vaccination effects on CD4 cells after COVID-19. Antigen-specific CD4+ T cells were expanded with viral peptide pools in the ViraFEST assay before sequencing. Upon completion of around eleven days in culture, CD4+ T cells were isolated. Every participant took two doses of the BNT162b2 or mRNA-1273 vaccine. Vaccinated participants had no history of SARS-CoV-2 infection and tested negative for nucleocapsid antibodies. Cultures received IL-2 medium that replaced half the medium on days 3 and 7. Germline V gives CDR1 WSHSY, CDR2 SAAADI. The CDR3 totals 16 residues. V gave up 4 bases and J gave up 5 bases, with 20 bases separating them. Notes on this clone: The antigen is not known.

Sequencing was performed with immunoSEQ multiplex PCR; in TCRdb, only in-frame clones are kept and a portion is missing. This table holds about 28,000 clones, over 70% found once. This receptor was taken from a human donor who received a COVID-19 vaccine. This chain uses TRBV10-2 with TRBJ2-5; D remains unclear. The sequencing used CD4+ T cells from PBMCs cultured with HCoV-NL63 spike peptides, collected after COVID-19 vaccination. The CDR3 nucleotides are TGCGCCAGCAGTGCGAACCTTAGAGGTCGGGCTGAGACCCAGTACTTC. This sequence encodes CASSANLRGRAETQYF.